Shown below are 24 T cell receptor beta chains from a single sample sequenced in a study of blood T cell repertoires in COVID-19 (dated by TCRdb to 2018 to 2020). The method was the immunoSEQ multiplex PCR assay. TCRdb retrieved this table from immuneACCESS and kept in-frame rearrangements only. Not all clones are present; in checked studies, unresolved V genes account for under half, and no reason is known for the remainder. Recorded for this sample are about 120,000 clones; roughly 79% of them occurred a single time. The ten largest clonotypes hold about 2.5% of the sample. The sample comprised peripheral blood. Receptors originate from a man in his sixties or seventies with acute or convalescent COVID-19.

J is TRBJ1-4 and V is TRBV13; TRBD1 aligns across 9 bases. J was trimmed by 7 bases and V by 0 bases; bases with no gene match: 6. Per germline, CDR1 PRHDT and CDR2 FYEKMQ (reference sequence). This CDR3 is 16 amino acids long. CDR3 amino acids: CASSLGRQGGAEKLFF. The CDR3 DNA reads as TGTGCCAGCAGCTTAGGACGACAGGGGGGGGCTGAAAAACTGTTTTTT.

V and J are TRBV27 and TRBJ2-2; D may be TRBD2 (6 bases). V dropped 2 bases and J dropped 6 bases, with 19 bases sitting between them. Germline V gene sequence: CDR1 MNHEY, CDR2 SMNVEV (reference sequence). This CDR3 has 17 amino acids. The CDR3 region is CASSLRRPRGLAGELFF. CDR3 DNA sequence: TGTGCCAGCAGTTTAAGGCGACCGCGGGGTCTTGCCGGGGAGCTGTTTTTT.

The chain links TRBV9 to TRBJ1-5; possibly TRBD1 for D (5 bases). Trimming stripped 0 bases from V and 4 bases from J, with 14 bases between. Germline loops: CDR1 SGDLS, CDR2 YYNGEE. This CDR3 has 16 amino acids. CDR3 DNA sequence: TGTGCCAGCAGCGTAGGTCCAGACAGTCTTAATCAGCCCCAGCATTTT. It specifies CASSVGPDSLNQPQHF.

This chain links TRBV7-6 with TRBJ2-1; tentative D call: TRBD1 (6 bases). Germline V lookup: CDR1 SGHVS, CDR2 FNYEAQ. Deletions cut 5 bases from V and 6 bases from J, with 14 bases between. The CDR3 is made up of 14 amino acids. For the CDR3, the DNA is TGTGCCAGCAGCGGGGGCCCGAGCATCAATGAGCAGTTCTTC. This codes for CASSGGPSINEQFF. Full variable domain (remainder filled in from reference TRBV7-6 and TRBJ2-1): GAGVSQSPRYKVTKRGQDVALRCDPISGHVSLYWYRQALGQGPEFLTYFNYEAQQDKSGLPNDRFSAERPEGSISTLTIQRTEQRDSAMYRCASSGGPSINEQFFGPGTRLTVL.

The chain recombines TRBV2 with TRBJ1-5, with D maybe TRBD1 (5 bases). CDR1 is SNHLY and CDR2 is FYNNEI in the germline V gene. The V end lost 4 bases, the J end lost 3 bases, and 10 bases lay between the germline ends. This CDR3 has 14 residues. The CDR3 loop is CASSVTRDNQPQHF. The CDR3 region has the DNA TGTGCCAGCAGTGTTACCAGGGACAATCAGCCCCAGCATTTT.

The chain is built from TRBV3-1 (or the pseudogene TRBV3-2) and TRBJ2-5, with 12 bases fitting TRBD2. Trimming at V came to 4 bases and at J to 1 base, leaving 7 bases not matched to a gene. The CDR3 totals 17 residues. Looked up from germline, CDR1 is LGHDT and CDR2 is YNNKEL (reference sequence). The CDR3 here is CASSPLTSGGFQETQYF. The CDR3 nucleotides are TGTGCCAGCAGCCCGCTAACTAGCGGGGGGTTCCAAGAGACCCAGTACTTC.

This chain joins TRBV6-5 and TRBJ2-7; D possibly corresponds to TRBD1 (5 bases). The CDR3 contains 11 residues. CDR1 MNHEY and CDR2 SVGAGI come from the germline V gene. Trimming removed 6 bases from V and 2 bases from J, with 5 bases in between. CDR3 sequence reads: CASRDTYEQYF. The CDR3, as DNA: TGTGCCAGCAGGGACACCTACGAGCAGTACTTC.

This chain links TRBV18 with TRBJ1-5; 9 bases are shared with TRBD1. Germline CDR1 is KGHSH and CDR2 is LQKENI. Germline trimming cut 0 bases from V and 4 bases from J; bases unmatched to any gene: 1. The CDR3 runs to 15 residues. The DNA for the CDR3 is TGTGCCAGCTCACCACCCGACAGGGGGAATCAGCCCCAGCATTTT. As protein: CASSPPDRGNQPQHF.

The chain employs TRBV19 and TRBJ1-5; D gene ambiguous. V lost 2 bases and J 1 base, leaving 12 bases between the germline ends. Looked up from germline, CDR1 is LNHDA and CDR2 is SQIVND (reference sequence). The CDR3 length is 16 residues. The CDR3 DNA reads TGTGCCAGTAGTATAAAAAGGGAGGAAAGCAATCAGCCCCAGCATTTT. Residues: CASSIKREESNQPQHF.

This sequence joins TRBV6-5 and TRBJ1-1; D is unresolved. CDR1 and CDR2 from the germline V gene are MNHEY and SVGAGI. Deletions cut 8 bases from V and 0 bases from J, with 10 bases between. This CDR3 region has 13 residues. The CDR3 bases are TGTGCCAGCCGACGGAGCATGAACACTGAAGCTTTCTTT. It is translated as CASRRSMNTEAFF.

This clone appeared once. This sequence joins TRBV6-5 and TRBJ1-3; tentative D call: TRBD1 (5 bases). Germline V gene lookup returns CDR1 MNHEY and CDR2 SVGAGI. The CDR3 has 14 amino acids. Between the trimmed V and J ends, which lost 5 bases and 2 bases, there was a span of 10 bases. The CDR3 is CASSRGEAGNTIYF. The CDR3 nucleotides are TGTGCCAGCAGTCGAGGGGAGGCTGGAAACACCATATATTTT.

The chain employs TRBV15 and TRBJ2-2; the D gene is possibly TRBD2 (7 bases). This CDR3 region has 16 residues. V was shortened by 8 bases and J by 4 bases, with 20 bases between the two germline ends. The germline CDR1 and CDR2 sequences are LNHNV and YYDKDF (reference sequence). The CDR3: CATSVGGRGFTGELFF. The CDR3 DNA sequence: TGTGCCACCTCCGTGGGGGGGCGGGGGTTCACCGGGGAGCTGTTTTTT.

J is TRBJ1-2 and V is TRBV21-1; the table's D gene call, TRBD1, was not cross checked with the DNA. TRBV21-1 is listed as a pseudogene. There are 15 residues in the CDR3. The CDR3 loop is CASSKGRQTNYGYTF. Here the CDR3 DNA reads TGTGCCAGCAGCAAGGGGCGGCAGACCAACTATGGCTACACCTTC.

The chain couples TRBV6-2 or TRBV6-3 to TRBJ1-2, with TRBD1 as a possible D gene (6 bases). Germline V CDR1 and CDR2: MNHEY, SVGEGT. The CDR3 has 12 residues. V lost 2 bases and J 7 bases, leaving 8 bases between the germline ends. The CDR3 here is CASSYEGVGYTF. In DNA, the CDR3 is TGTGCCAGCAGTTACGAGGGGGTTGGCTACACCTTC.

The J gene is TRBJ2-1, the V gene TRBV7-9, with 7 bases aligning to TRBD1. The CDR3 length is 12 residues. V trimming: 6 bases; J trimming: 7 bases; junction bases outside the gene matches: 3. Germline lookup yields CDR1 SEHNR and CDR2 FQNEAQ (reference sequence). CDR3 amino acids: CASSSGGNEQFF. CDR3 coding DNA: TGTGCCAGCAGTTCAGGGGGTAATGAGCAGTTCTTC.

The sample holds many counts of this clone. The V call is TRBV7-3, the J call TRBJ2-1, with 8 bases lining up with TRBD2. The germline CDR1 and CDR2 sequences are SGHTA and FQGTGA. This CDR3 comprises 17 residues. The ends lost 3 bases at V and 5 bases at J; junction bases unmatched: 12. CDR3 bases: TGTGCCAGCAGCTTGGCCTCGGGAGGGGATGGCCACAATGAGCAGTTCTTC. Its protein product is CASSLASGGDGHNEQFF.

This rearrangement joins TRBV19 to TRBJ2-5; D may be TRBD2 (5 bases). The CDR3 contains 15 residues. Trimming took 3 bases from V and 5 from J, leaving 16 bases between them. Per the germline V gene, CDR1 is LNHDA and CDR2 is SQIVND (reference sequence). CDR3 in DNA: TGTGCCAGTAGTATCCCGGCGCGGGTCGGGGAGACCCAGTACTTC. Translating gives CASSIPARVGETQYF. The whole variable domain, filled in from reference TRBV19 and TRBJ2-5, reads DGGITQSPKYLFRKEGQNVTLSCEQNLNHDAMYWYRQDPGQGLRLIYYSQIVNDFQKGDIAEGYSVSREKKESFPLTVTSAQKNPTAFYLCASSIPARVGETQYFGPGTRLLVL.

The chain couples TRBV30 to TRBJ2-6; 7 bases fit TRBD1. J gave up 0 bases and V 1 base, and 3 bases lay outside the gene matches. The length of the CDR3 is 16 residues. Germline CDR1 GTSNPN, CDR2 SVGIG (reference sequence). The CDR3 sequence: CAWSATGPSGANVLTF. CDR3 in DNA: TGTGCCTGGAGTGCGACAGGGCCCTCTGGGGCCAACGTCCTGACTTTC.

This clone was observed a single time. The rearrangement uses TRBV19 and TRBJ1-6, with D unresolved. This CDR3 is 13 amino acids long. Trimming removed 3 bases at V and 6 bases at J, with 6 bases between. CDR1 is LNHDA, CDR2 SQIVND, per germline (reference sequence). For the CDR3, the DNA is TGTGCCAGTAGTATGCGGGGTAATTCACCCCTCCACTTT. Translating gives CASSMRGNSPLHF.

This clone was counted between two and nine times. The V gene is TRBV15, the J gene TRBJ1-5; tentative D call: TRBD1 (5 bases). The V and J ends lost 0 bases and 10 bases respectively, with 10 bases between them. The V gene's germline CDR1 is LNHNV and CDR2 YYDKDF (reference sequence). The CDR3 has 13 residues. CDR3 sequence: CATSRDLGRPQHF. In nucleotides, the CDR3 is TGTGCCACCAGCAGAGATCTGGGGCGCCCCCAGCATTTT.

The chain joins TRBV18 to TRBJ2-5; possibly TRBD2 for D (5 bases). The V gene's germline CDR1 is KGHSH and CDR2 LQKENI. The CDR3 loop spans 14 amino acids. The ends were cut back, 2 bases at V and 3 bases at J, with 10 bases in the middle. CDR3 loop: CASSPELGEETQYF. Written as DNA, the CDR3 is TGTGCCAGCTCACCAGAGCTCGGGGAAGAGACCCAGTACTTC.

The rearrangement joins TRBV7-8 to TRBJ1-6; TRBD1 matches 10 bases. The germline V gene encodes CDR1 SGHVS and CDR2 FQNEAQ. The ends lost 6 bases at V and 10 bases at J; junction bases unmatched: 9. The CDR3 spans 15 residues. CDR3 amino acids: CASRFTTGGDSPLHF. Written as DNA, the CDR3 is TGTGCCAGCAGATTTACGACAGGGGGCGACTCACCCCTCCACTTT.

This clone was observed a few times. The genes are TRBV29-1 and TRBJ1-2; D is uncertain. Germline assignment: CDR1 SQVTM and CDR2 ANQGSEA. Trimming shortened V by 6 bases and J by 1 base, and 12 bases separated the two germline ends. This CDR3 is 13 amino acids long. CDR3 coding DNA: TGCAGCGTCAGTCGGGAGCGTAACTATGGCTACACCTTC. Its protein is CSVSRERNYGYTF.

The chain employs TRBV7-2 and TRBJ1-1, with D uncertain. Germline V lookup: CDR1 SGHTA, CDR2 FQGNSA. This CDR3 contains 13 residues. V was shortened by 4 bases and J by 4 bases, with 10 bases between the two germline ends. The CDR3 region is CASSSYLVTEAFF. The CDR3 bases are TGTGCCAGCAGCTCCTACTTAGTCACTGAAGCTTTCTTT.